This entry features one TCR beta chain sequence. This clonotype was seen repeatedly, ten times or more. Its binding antigen is unknown. No quality values exist for individual bases; no much larger clone is one base distant. CDR1 is given as MNHNS and CDR2 as SASEGT, both from the germline V gene. The cysteine opens and the phenylalanine closes a CDR3 of 14 amino acids. This entry keeps only the CDR3 DNA: 42 bases, framed from base 1. Trimming removed 6 bases from V and 0 bases from J, leaving 9 bases between the germline ends. The data were taken from a study of T cells in Graves' hyperthyroidism and ophthalmopathy (dated by TCRdb to the late 2010s). With regard to the full study: Peripheral blood samples were taken at initial diagnosis, before any treatment was given. After sampling, hyperthyroidism patients received methimazole starting at 30 mg daily, and ophthalmopathy patients received high-dose intravenous methylprednisolone. The approximately 100 discovery patients were divided at random into training and test sets in a 7:3 ratio. Thyroid tissue and blood T-cell repertoires from roughly six Graves' hyperthyroidism patients were also compared in the study. Prospective prediction of ophthalmopathy was tested in an independent validation cohort of 18 to 20 hyperthyroidism patients and 15 to 17 patients who later progressed to ophthalmopathy. The paper describes TCR Vbeta CDR3 sequencing of about 140 peripheral blood samples, made up of 43 ophthalmopathy patients, over 70 hyperthyroidism patients and 17 progressor patients. To identify TCR V-J signatures that set the groups apart, the researchers used a discovery cohort of 100 patients, made up of 40 to 45 with Graves' ophthalmopathy and 57 with stable Graves' hyperthyroidism.

The research as a whole found: In validation, progression to ophthalmopathy was predicted by the model with roughly 69% sensitivity and approximately 78% specificity, a median of approximately 6.5 months before onset. Most expanded thyroid clonotypes (frequency above 0.001) were also found in blood, which suggests that blood repertoires may mirror thyroid immune responses. A model built on a 13 V-J signature distinguished ophthalmopathy from stable hyperthyroidism, reaching around 88% sensitivity and around 81% specificity in cross-validation and 80%/75% in testing. Sample size was not statistically predetermined, and blinding of investigators to group allocation was not performed.

The TCR beta CDR3 regions were amplified from the RNA transcripts. The first round of RT-PCR for the TCR CDR3 was performed with the HTBI primer set and the Qiagen OneStep RT-PCR kit. Libraries were constructed in a second round of multiplex PCR, after which size selection and purification were performed. Paired-end sequencing of the libraries was performed with 100 bp reads on an Illumina HiSeq2000. The paper's processing steps were these. SOAPnuke was used to process the raw data, throwing out any read that contained adapters or uncalled bases, had a mean Phred below 15, or lacked an exact constant-primer or identifier match. COPE v1.2.5 was used to merge the high-quality paired reads, and each unique nucleotide sequence was defined as a clonotype. MiTCR v1.1 was used to align clonotypes to the IMGT TRBV, TRBD and TRBJ reference segments. The analysis included only V-J combinations with a frequency above 0.0001, which together covered around 99% of the repertoires. A TCS score was defined as the ratio between F50 (clonal expansion) and ExV (chaos), using BLOSUM62-based TCRdist between CDR3 peptides within each V-J. Welch's t-statistics and random forest reduced several hundred V-J features to 13, which were used in a naive Bayes classifier (R e1071). TCRdb cleaned the public reads at Q25 with fastp, built clones with MiXCR and kept in-frame beta chains. A single entry per CDR3 protein holds the most common genes and DNA from its merged rows. Clone size and V and J calls follow TCRdb, not the original study. Here the sample has 500,000 to 550,000 distinct CDR3 sequences; around 20% occur a single time. 26% of the sample is held by the ten biggest clonotypes.

Stable Graves' hyperthyroidism was defined as no progression to ophthalmopathy during 18 months of follow-up. Hyperthyroidism patients were aged 18 to 65 years and newly diagnosed, with disease duration of less than 2 months. The study excluded patients with uncontrolled infections, other autoimmune diseases, pregnancy or lactation. Diagnoses were established on the basis of clinical symptoms, serum thyroxine and TRAb, thyroid ultrasound, and orbital computed tomography. PBMCs were isolated from 10 ml of fresh peripheral blood by Ficoll-Paque density gradient centrifugation. Trizol reagent was used to extract total RNA, and RNA quality was then checked on an Agilent 2100 Bioanalyzer.

The sequenced material came from blood. Here the chain combines TRBV6-1 and TRBJ1-3, with the D gene too uncertain to name. This clonotype originated in a man aged 18 to 29 with Graves' hyperthyroidism. The CDR3 reads CASSDPGSGNTIYF. In nucleotides, the sequence is TGTGCCAGCAGCGATCCGGGCTCTGGAAACACCATATATTTT.